These T cell receptor beta chains were read from a single sample in a study of blood T cell repertoires in COVID-19. The repertoire was sequenced with immunoSEQ multiplex PCR; TCRdb's copy has only in-frame clones and lacks some. Here the sample spans about 140,000 clones, about 90% being singletons. Sequences were obtained from peripheral blood. The source of these receptors is a man in his fifties or sixties who had recovered from COVID-19. CDR3s include the opening cysteine and the closing phenylalanine or tryptophan. The order of the fields is J gene, D gene, V gene, clone size, CDR3 protein, CDR3 DNA. D genes are given only for firm matches. Expanded clones are given a class, and other clones once, few, many or no size at all.

TRBJ2-7 | TRBD2 | TRBV7-2 | NA | CASSPGPPSGAYYEQYF | TGTGCCAGCAGCCCGGGACCTCCGAGCGGGGCTTACTACGAGCAGTACTTC
TRBJ2-1 | TRBD1 | TRBV6-2/TRBV6-3 | NA | CASSYSGTVNNEQFF | TGTGCCAGCAGTTACTCGGGGACAGTTAACAATGAGCAGTTCTTC
TRBJ1-1 | NA | TRBV5-1 | NA | CASRQEGTEAFF | TGCGCCAGCAGGCAAGAGGGCACTGAAGCTTTCTTT
TRBJ2-2 | NA | TRBV7-9 | NA | CASSLRRGPGELFF | TGTGCCAGCAGCTTGAGGCGGGGTCCCGGGGAGCTGTTTTTT
TRBJ2-2 | NA | TRBV7-6 | NA | CASSNSAGNTGELFF | TGTGCCAGCAGCAATAGCGCAGGGAACACCGGGGAGCTGTTTTTT
TRBJ2-2 | TRBD2 | TRBV5-4 | NA | CASSPLAGANTGELFF | TGTGCCAGCAGCCCATTAGCGGGGGCGAACACCGGGGAGCTGTTTTTT
TRBJ2-5 | NA | TRBV7-3 | NA | CASSIGREQTQYF | TGTGCCAGCAGCATCGGCAGGGAACAGACCCAGTACTTC
TRBJ2-2 | TRBD2 | TRBV19 | NA | CASKSGGNTGELFF | TGTGCCAGTAAAAGCGGGGGGAACACCGGGGAGCTGTTTTTT
TRBJ2-3 | TRBD1 | TRBV29-1 | NA | CSDVQGAGDTQYF | TGCAGCGATGTACAGGGGGCTGGGGATACGCAGTATTTT
TRBJ2-3 | TRBD1 | TRBV6-2/TRBV6-3 | NA | CASSYIYGTASTDTQYF | TGTGCCAGCAGTTACATCTACGGGACAGCTAGCACAGATACGCAGTATTTT
TRBJ1-4 | NA | TRBV30 | NA | CAWSRLDSNEKLFF | TGTGCCTGGTCCCGTTTAGACTCAAATGAAAAACTGTTTTTT
TRBJ1-2 | TRBD1 | TRBV3-1/TRBV3-2 | many | CASSFSGGASGYTF | TGTGCCAGCAGCTTTTCAGGGGGCGCGTCTGGCTACACCTTC
TRBJ2-6 | NA | TRBV6-5 | NA | CASSWSSSSGANVLTF | TGTGCCAGCAGTTGGTCATCCAGCTCTGGGGCCAACGTCCTGACTTTC
TRBJ2-5 | TRBD2 | TRBV7-8 | NA | CASSPAGAGAHVGYF | TGTGCCAGCAGCCCAGCGGGGGCGGGGGCGCATGTAGGGTACTTC
TRBJ2-7 | NA | TRBV7-6 | NA | CASSLNRGAPGEQYF | TGTGCCAGCAGCTTAAACCGGGGGGCGCCTGGCGAGCAGTACTTC
TRBJ1-1 | TRBD1 | TRBV2 | NA | CASPRGFTDTEAFF | TGTGCCAGCCCCAGGGGGTTTACGGACACTGAAGCTTTCTTT
TRBJ2-2 | TRBD1 | TRBV13 | NA | CASKVVTETGGTGELFF | TGTGCCAGCAAGGTTGTTACCGAAACAGGGGGCACCGGGGAGCTGTTTTTT
TRBJ1-1 | TRBD1 | TRBV19 | NA | CASSYPGGRTEAFF | TGTGCCAGTAGTTATCCAGGGGGACGTACTGAAGCTTTCTTT
TRBJ1-2 | NA | TRBV6-5 | once | CASSSPQTGNYGYTF | TGTGCCAGCAGTTCACCGCAGACGGGGAACTATGGCTACACCTTC
TRBJ1-6 | NA | TRBV14 | once | CASSQQGGSYNSPLHF | TGTGCCAGCAGCCAGCAGGGCGGCTCCTATAATTCACCCCTCCACTTT
TRBJ1-2 | TRBD1 | TRBV7-2 | NA | CASSEGTGAWYGYTF | TGTGCCAGCAGCGAAGGGACAGGGGCGTGGTATGGCTACACCTTC